The rows below give T cell receptor beta chains drawn from one sample of a study of read filtering for tumor transcriptome and immune sequencing. MiXCR, run by TCRdb on the reads, gives a single entry per CDR3 protein. The sample holds some 19,000 distinct CDR3 sequences, over 20% seen once. The sample consisted of a population of CD138-negative cells sorted from bone marrow. The source of these receptors is a donor over 35 with multiple myeloma. CDR3s include the opening cysteine and the closing phenylalanine or tryptophan. Each record gives: D gene, V gene, J gene, clone size, CDR3 DNA, CDR3 protein. A D gene is named only where the DNA matches it firmly. Clone size is not always given. Where it is, it says once, few, many or a class for expanded clones.

.	TRBV11-2	TRBJ1-2	few	TGTGCCAGCAGCTTAGGACAGAACTATGGCTACACCTTC	CASSLGQNYGYTF
TRBD1	TRBV20-1	TRBJ2-7	.	TGCAGTGCTAAGTACAGGGGTCACCTCTACGAGCAGTACTTC	CSAKYRGHLYEQYF
TRBD2	TRBV4-3	TRBJ2-6	few	TGCGCCAGCAGCCAAGCCCTAACTAGCGGGAGCTCTGGGGCCAACGTCCTGACTTTC	CASSQALTSGSSGANVLTF
TRBD2	TRBV5-4	TRBJ2-2	many	TGTGCCACCACGGGACTAGCGGGAGTCGGGGAGCTGTTTTTT	CATTGLAGVGELFF
.	TRBV28	TRBJ2-7	many	TGTGCCAGCAGTCCCGTCACGACTGTCTACGAGCAGTACTTC	CASSPVTTVYEQYF
.	TRBV4-1	TRBJ1-1	.	TGCGCCAGCAGCCTCCCAACGGGTATCGCTGAAGCTTTCTTT	CASSLPTGIAEAFF
.	TRBV29-1	TRBJ1-5	.	TGCAGCGTTGAAGGGCCGGACAATCAGCCCCAGCATTTT	CSVEGPDNQPQHF
.	TRBV4-3	TRBJ1-5	many	TGCGCCAGCAGCCAAGATTGGCAGGGGAAACAGCCCCAGCATTTT	CASSQDWQGKQPQHF
TRBD2	TRBV20-1	TRBJ2-1	medium-sized	TGCAGTGCTAGAGATTATAGCGGGAGGGCCCTTGAGCAGTTCTTC	CSARDYSGRALEQFF
TRBD2	TRBV30	TRBJ2-1	medium-sized	TGTGCCTGGAGTCTGGCTAGCGGGTACAATGAGCAGTTCTTC	CAWSLASGYNEQFF
.	TRBV5-4	TRBJ1-1	many	TGTGCCAGCCACCAAGGGCGCAGGGACGACTTTGAAGCTTTCTTT	CASHQGRRDDFEAFF
.	TRBV7-3	TRBJ2-7	few	TGTGCCAGCAGCTGGAATCAAAATTCCGAGCAGTACTTC	CASSWNQNSEQYF
.	TRBV29-1	TRBJ2-5	.	TGCAGCGTGACGGGACCGCACCAAGAGACCCAGTACTTC	CSVTGPHQETQYF
TRBD2	TRBV29-1	TRBJ2-1	medium-sized	TGCAGCGTTGAAGTGAGGACTAGCGGGATAAATGAGCAGTTCTTC	CSVEVRTSGINEQFF
TRBD1	TRBV28	TRBJ2-7	.	TGTGCCAGCAGTCCCCAGGGGGTCGAGCAGTACTTC	CASSPQGVEQYF
.	TRBV19	TRBJ2-2	many	TGTGCCAGTAGGAAAACCAGCACCGGGGAGCTGTTTTTT	CASRKTSTGELFF
.	TRBV29-1	TRBJ2-5	.	TGCAGCGTTGAATTTCTAGCGTTCCAAGAGACCCAGTACTTC	CSVEFLAFQETQYF
.	TRBV28	TRBJ1-1	many	TGTGCCAGCCTGAAAAATAAAGCTTTCTTT	CASLKNKAFF
TRBD1	TRBV29-1	TRBJ2-5	many	TGCAGCGTAACGGGACAGGGTGTATTAGAGACCCAGTACTTC	CSVTGQGVLETQYF
.	TRBV10-3	TRBJ2-2	many	TGTGCCATCAGAGGGCCCGGGGAGCTGTTTTTT	CAIRGPGELFF
.	TRBV30	TRBJ2-3	.	TGTGCCTGGAGTGGCCTCGGGCCAGATACGCAGTATTTT	CAWSGLGPDTQYF
.	TRBV3-1	TRBJ2-7	many	TGTGCCAGCAGCTCATCATCGTACGAGCAGTACTTC	CASSSSSYEQYF
TRBD1	TRBV7-2	TRBJ2-3	few	TGTGCCAGCAGCCGGGACAGCGTATACACAGATACGCAGTATTTT	CASSRDSVYTDTQYF
.	TRBV28	TRBJ2-3	medium-sized	TGTGCCAGCAGTTTCCTCTCAGGGACAGATACGCAGTATTTT	CASSFLSGTDTQYF
TRBD2	TRBV29-1	TRBJ2-2	.	TGCAGCGTTCAAGCGGGAGGGATGACCGGGGAGCTGTTTTTT	CSVQAGGMTGELFF
.	TRBV6-2/TRBV6-3	TRBJ2-7	many	TGTGCCAGCAGTTACTCCGGATCCTTGGACGAGCAGTACTTC	CASSYSGSLDEQYF